The clone carrying this T cell receptor beta chain was detected a few times. The source of the sample is a study of blood T cells in healthy people across ages. The J segment lost 4 bases and the V segment lost 2 bases, leaving 8 bases of the junction unmatched. The germline CDR1 and CDR2 sequences are LGHNA and YSLEER. CDR3 length equals 16 residues. PCR was performed a second time for about 7 to 12 cycles using a sample-barcoded 5' primer and a J-beta primer mix. TCRdb analysed the 5' RACE reads with MiXCR anew, one entry per CDR3 protein. The table has more than 500,000 distinct CDR3 sequences, approximately 25% seen once; the top ten hold about 18%.

V and J are TRBV4-3 and TRBJ2-1; 7 bases align to TRBD1. The sample consisted of blood. The receptor was isolated from a woman aged 70-85 years in good health. The CDR3 DNA follows: TGCGCCAGCAGCCAAACAGTTGGGACAGCTTACAATGAGCAGTTCTTC. Its translation is CASSQTVGTAYNEQFF.